Included here is one T cell receptor (beta chain) sequence, with context. Its target is not known. Germline V gives CDR1 GTSNPN, CDR2 SVGIG (reference sequence). CDR3 length: 14 residues. V was clipped by 4 bases and J by 4 bases; unmatched bases: 8. Method: immunoSEQ multiplex PCR; TCRdb's copy keeps in-frame clones and lacks some. The sample shows 98,000 or so clones, 65% to 85% of them seen only once. This entry comes from a study of T cell responses to AZD1222 COVID-19 vaccine. Analysis merged second doses at about 4 or about 12 weeks. The study, taken as a whole, reports: At baseline, just a handful of AZD1222 recipients tested seropositive. Compared with day 0, the breadth and depth of the Spike-specific TCR repertoire rose significantly after two doses of AZD1222. Repertoires in all cases were sampled only once the peak T cell response had passed.

The sequence was obtained from an adult who received the AZD1222 COVID-19 vaccine. The material was peripheral blood, obtained 28 days after the second AZD1222 dose. The chain has TRBV30 and TRBJ1-1, with 8 bases identical to TRBD1. The CDR3 is CAWTWTGTGTEAFF. The CDR3 DNA reads as TGTGCCTGGACCTGGACAGGGACGGGCACTGAAGCTTTCTTT.